The 28 T cell receptor beta chains given below trace back to one sample, sequenced in a study of T cell clonality in common variable immunodeficiency. Study-wide findings and caveats: Common variable immunodeficiency TCR beta sequences reportedly had fewer deletions and N-nucleotide insertions.

No cognate antigen is known for these TCRs. The repertoire was sequenced with immunoSEQ multiplex PCR; TCRdb's copy has only in-frame clones and lacks some. The table lists nearly 20,000 clones, with no singletons. The sample was peripheral blood mononuclear cells. These receptors were collected from a human donor with common variable immunodeficiency.

This clone was recorded at least ten times. Read data end 3 residues before the CDR3 end; the end is taken from the germline J gene. The chain couples TRBV18 to TRBJ2-7, with 9 nucleotides matching TRBD1. The ends lost 4 bases at V and 1 base at J; junction bases unmatched: 5. The CDR3 covers 15 residues. CDR1 and CDR2 (germline): KGHSH, LQKENI. CDR3 bases read: TGTGCCAGCTCACTGCCGGGACAGGGATCCTACGAG. Translating it yields CASSLPGQGSYE. The entire CDR3 is CASSLPGQGSYEQYF.

This clone was counted many times. The CDR3 bases that were read are TGTGCCTGGAGTGTAGGTCCAGGGAGCAATCAGCCC. Translation gives CAWSVGPGSNQP. The whole CDR3 sequence reads CAWSVGPGSNQPQHF. The chain combines TRBV30 with TRBJ1-5; possibly TRBD1 for D (5 bases). The CDR3 end is not reached by the read, which stops 3 residues before it; the germline J gene fills it in. This CDR3 has 15 residues. Trimming took off 0 bases at V and 1 base at J, with 10 bases between the two ends. From germline, CDR1 is GTSNPN and CDR2 SVGIG (reference sequence).

This clone came up a few times. The sequence runs out 3 residues before the end of the CDR3; the remainder is reconstructed from the germline J gene. This chain uses TRBV20-1 with TRBJ1-1; 7 bases agree with TRBD1. V shed 0 bases and J 5 bases; nucleotides not matched to a gene: 9. Germline CDR1 reads DFQATT; CDR2 reads SNEGSKA (reference sequence). The CDR3 has 15 amino acids. CDR3 DNA (partial): TGCAGTGCTAGAGATAGACAGGGAATCTGGACTGAA. Amino acids: CSARDRQGIWTE. The entire CDR3 is CSARDRQGIWTEAFF.

Ten or more counts support this clone. The read terminates 3 residues before the CDR3 end, so the remaining end is supplied by the germline J gene. The chain joins TRBV20-1 to TRBJ1-1; unclear D gene. The germline CDR1 and CDR2 sequences are DFQATT and SNEGSKA (reference sequence). Trimming pared 2 bases from V and 0 bases from J, leaving 7 bases between. This CDR3 region has 13 residues. The CDR3 loop is CSARTGLNTEAFF. Partial CDR3 DNA: TGCAGTGCTAGAACCGGGTTGAACACTGAA.

This clone is categorized as medium-sized. The CDR3 goes on 3 residues after the read ends, and that part is filled in from the germline J gene. This rearrangement joins TRBV5-1 to TRBJ2-1; TRBD2 agrees at 8 bases. The CDR3 extends over 16 amino acids. After removal of 4 bases from V and 5 bases from J, the junction contained 11 bases not matched to a gene. CDR1 is SGHRS, CDR2 YFSETQ, per germline. CDR3 DNA, as far as it was read: TGCGCCAGCAGCCGTCTGGGACTAGAGAACCACAATGAG. It codes for CASSRLGLENHNE. The complete CDR3 protein is CASSRLGLENHNEQFF.

Concerning this clone: This likely reflects a read error, since a far larger clone is one base away. The sequence runs out 3 residues before the end of the CDR3; the remainder is reconstructed from the germline J gene. The chain carries TRBV30 and TRBJ1-5; no clear D gene. The ends were cut back, 3 bases at V and 6 bases at J, with 9 bases in the middle. CDR3 length: 12 amino acids. The germline CDR1 and CDR2 sequences are GTSNPN and SVGIG (reference sequence). The covered CDR3 bases are TGTGCCTGGAGGACTCTCGCTCAGCCC. This encodes CAWRTLAQP. The CDR3, in full, reads CAWRTLAQPQHF.

Concerning this clone itself: The read is 3 residues too short to cover the CDR3 end, so that end is filled in from the germline J gene. V is TRBV19 and J is TRBJ1-2, with 9 bases aligning to TRBD1. The CDR3 runs to 16 residues. Germline assignment: CDR1 LNHDA and CDR2 SQIVND (reference sequence). The CDR3 DNA, read in part, is TGTGCCAGCAGAGCACGGACCGGGACAGGGCTCGGGGGC. Protein sequence: CASRARTGTGLGG. The entire CDR3 reads CASRARTGTGLGGYTF.

This clone occurred a few times. Coverage ceases 3 residues before the CDR3 finishes, and the germline J gene fills in the end. The chain is built from TRBV7-9 and TRBJ2-6; D remains unclear. Germline V gene sequence: CDR1 SEHNR, CDR2 FQNEAQ (reference sequence). CDR3 length: 15 residues. V was clipped by 10 bases and J by 3 bases, with 16 bases between them. CDR3 loop: CAIPPRVSGANVLTF. The part of the CDR3 DNA that was read is TGTGCCATCCCCCCAAGGGTGAGTGGGGCCAACGTC.

This clone has more than one count but fewer than ten. The CDR3 extends 3 residues past the end of the read, so its final part is completed from the germline J gene. The genes are TRBV11-2 and TRBJ2-5, with D possibly being TRBD2 (5 bases). CDR1 is SGHAT and CDR2 is FQNNGV in the germline V gene. The V and J ends lost 0 bases and 7 bases respectively, with 9 bases between them. The CDR3 length is 13 residues. The sequenced part of the CDR3 DNA is TGTGCCAGCAGCTTAGATCTAGCAGGGACC. Translated, it gives CASSLDLAGT. In full, the CDR3 reads CASSLDLAGTQYF.

This clone was recorded at least ten times. CDR3 DNA (partial): TGTGCCAGCTCACCAATTAAAGGAGGGGCTAACACTGAA. Protein: CASSPIKGGANTE. The full CDR3 sequence reads CASSPIKGGANTEAFF. This rearrangement joins TRBV18 to TRBJ1-1, with D tentatively TRBD1 (5 bases). Sequencing ends 3 residues short of the CDR3 end; the germline J gene provides the rest. V was clipped by 2 bases and J by 2 bases, with 15 bases between them. The CDR3 runs 16 residues. Germline values: CDR1 KGHSH, CDR2 LQKENI.

CDR3 region: CASSSGLAGENEQYF. CDR3 bases read: TGCGCCAGCAGCTCGGGACTAGCGGGAGAAAACGAG. The chain recombines TRBV5-1 with TRBJ2-7; 14 bases are shared with TRBD2. The read falls 3 residues short of the CDR3 end, and the missing part is taken from the germline J gene. Germline loops: CDR1 SGHRS, CDR2 YFSETQ. V dropped 3 bases and J dropped 5; count of bases not matched to a gene: 4. The CDR3 is 15 residues long.

Worth noting for this clone: The read halts 3 residues ahead of the CDR3 end, with the missing end drawn from the germline J gene. V is TRBV29-1 and J is TRBJ1-4, with D unresolved. The CDR3 extends over 13 amino acids. Trimming removed 3 bases from V and 7 bases from J, with 12 bases in between. The germline V gene has CDR1 SQVTM and CDR2 ANQGSEA. CDR3 DNA, as far as it was read: TGCAGCGTTGAGCGGGCTACGGGTGAAAAA. Protein sequence: CSVERATGEK. The CDR3 in its entirety is CSVERATGEKLFF.

This clone came up many times. The CDR3 loop reads CASSKAAGRMSSYNEQFF. The sequenced part of the CDR3 DNA is TGCGCCAGCAGTAAGGCGGCGGGAAGGATGTCCTCCTACAATGAG. The rearrangement links TRBV4-1 to TRBJ2-1, with TRBD2 as a possible D gene (6 bases). The DNA ends 3 residues before the CDR3 does, and the rest of the CDR3 is filled in from the germline J gene. The V end was cut by 6 bases, the J end by 0 bases, with 21 bases between. Germline CDR1 is MGHRA and CDR2 is YSYEKL. This CDR3 has 18 residues.

This clone was detected many times. The read ends 3 residues shy of where the CDR3 ends; the end is completed using the germline J gene. This chain uses TRBV11-2 with TRBJ2-7; possible D gene TRBD2, 6 bases. This CDR3 is 14 amino acids long. The V gene's germline CDR1 is SGHAT and CDR2 FQNNGV. V lost 5 bases, J lost 3 bases, and 14 bases lay in between. The covered CDR3 bases are TGTGCCAGCAGCATCGGGACTCAGATCTACGAG. It codes for CASSIGTQIYE. The full-length CDR3 reads as CASSIGTQIYEQYF.

Comments on this clone: The CDR3 is cut off 3 residues early in the read; its end comes from the germline J gene. V is TRBV7-8 and J is TRBJ2-1, with 13 bases identical to TRBD2. Germline-derived CDR1 and CDR2 are SGHVS and FQNEAQ. The trim removed 5 bases at V and 7 bases at J, leaving 5 bases unmatched. The CDR3 totals 15 residues. This CDR3 reads CASSTGLAGYNEQFF. The covered CDR3 bases are TGTGCCAGCAGCACGGGACTAGCGGGATATAATGAG. The variable domain in full, with the rest retrieved from reference TRBV7-8 and TRBJ2-1, is GAGVSQSPRYKVAKRGQDVALRCDPISGHVSLFWYQQALGQGPEFLTYFQNEAQLDKSGLPSDRFFAERPEGSVSTLKIQRTQQEDSAVYLCASSTGLAGYNEQFFGPGTRLTVL.

At least ten counts were recorded for this clone. The read is 3 residues too short to cover the CDR3 end, so that end is filled in from the germline J gene. The chain carries TRBV20-1 and TRBJ2-5; the D gene is possibly TRBD2 (6 bases). Germline V gene data show CDR1 as DFQATT and CDR2 as SNEGSKA (reference sequence). Trimming cost V 4 bases and J 0 bases, with 9 bases left between them. This CDR3 contains 13 residues. CDR3 DNA, as far as it was read: TGCAGTGCTACTAAGCGGGACCAAGAGACC. Its protein is CSATKRDQET. The complete CDR3 protein is CSATKRDQETQYF.

This clone was seen ten or more times. The CDR3 loop is CSARPQGNTGELFF. The covered CDR3 bases are TGCAGTGCTCGACCACAGGGAAACACCGGGGAG. The gene calls are TRBV20-1 and TRBJ2-2, with a weak D call TRBD1 (6 bases). The CDR3 end lies 3 residues beyond the end of the read and is filled in from the germline J gene. The germline V gene encodes CDR1 DFQATT and CDR2 SNEGSKA (reference sequence). The CDR3 sequence is 14 residues long. V lost 5 bases, J lost 2 bases, and 12 bases lay in between.

This clone was seen ten or more times. The read ends 3 residues shy of where the CDR3 ends; the end is completed using the germline J gene. The rearrangement links TRBV7-9 to TRBJ2-3; D is uncertain. The CDR3 runs to 13 residues. Per the germline V gene, CDR1 is SEHNR and CDR2 is FQNEAQ (reference sequence). V lost 2 bases and J lost 7, with 10 bases in between. The part of the CDR3 DNA that was read is TGTGCCAGCAGCTTACCTGATCACTATACG. It yields the protein CASSLPDHYT. The whole CDR3 region reads CASSLPDHYTQYF. The variable domain in full, with the rest retrieved from reference TRBV7-9 and TRBJ2-3, is DTGVSQNPRHKITKRGQNVTFRCDPISEHNRLYWYRQTLGQGPEFLTYFQNEAQLEKSRLLSDRFSAERPKGSFSTLEIQRTEQGDSAMYLCASSLPDHYTQYFGPGTRLTVL.

This clone showed up many times. CDR3 amino acids: CSAHLAGTDTQYF. The sequenced CDR3 bases are TGCAGTGCCCACCTAGCGGGCACAGATACG. The V and J genes are TRBV20-1 and TRBJ2-3; 7 bases match TRBD2. The read gets to within 3 residues of the CDR3 end, and the germline J gene fills in the rest. The CDR3 length is 13 residues. The germline V gene has CDR1 DFQATT and CDR2 SNEGSKA (reference sequence). V lost 6 bases and J lost 1; bases outside the gene matches: 4.

This clone has a handful of counts. The read ends 3 residues before the CDR3 terminus; that terminus is restored from the germline J gene. The chain uses TRBV30 and TRBJ2-1, with D possibly being TRBD2 (5 bases). The CDR3 totals 11 residues. CDR1 and CDR2 (germline): GTSNPN, SVGIG (reference sequence). V was cut by 8 bases and J by 5 bases, with 10 bases left in between. CDR3 bases read: TGTGCCAGGCGGGTGCACAATGAG. Protein product: CARRVHNE. Given in full, the CDR3 is CARRVHNEQFF.

This clone appeared a few times. The read stops 3 residues short of the end of the CDR3; the missing end is completed from the germline J gene. The rearrangement uses TRBV7-3 and TRBJ2-2; the match to TRBD1 covers 7 bases. Germline V gene sequence: CDR1 SGHTA, CDR2 FQGTGA. The CDR3 consists of 15 residues. V lost 4 bases to trimming and J lost 6 bases; unmatched junction nucleotides: 8. The chain's CDR3 is CASSSTGSLAGELFF. The sequenced CDR3 bases are TGTGCCAGCAGCTCGACAGGGTCCCTAGCCGGGGAG.

By frequency in the sample, this clone is medium-sized (0.01 to 0.1%). The read ends 3 residues shy of where the CDR3 ends; the end is completed using the germline J gene. The chain combines TRBV2 with TRBJ2-6; possible D gene TRBD1, 5 bases. The germline CDR1 and CDR2 sequences are SNHLY and FYNNEI. V lost 11 bases, J lost 0 bases, and 11 bases lay in between. This CDR3 contains 14 residues. CDR3 region: CASDSSSGANVLTF. CDR3 DNA, as far as it was read: TGTGCCTCTGACAGCAGCTCTGGGGCCAACGTC.

This clone has a count of ten or more. The read is 3 residues too short to cover the CDR3 end, so that end is filled in from the germline J gene. The chain recombines TRBV2 with TRBJ1-6; the match to TRBD1 covers 9 bases. The CDR3 totals 15 residues. V dropped 4 bases and J dropped 7; count of bases not matched to a gene: 5. Germline CDR1 SNHLY, CDR2 FYNNEI. CDR3: CASSVTGGGNSPLHF. The CDR3 DNA, read in part, is TGTGCCAGCAGTGTAACAGGGGGCGGGAATTCACCC. The whole variable domain, filled in from reference TRBV2 and TRBJ1-6, reads EPEVTQTPSHQVTQMGQEVILRCVPISNHLYFYWYRQILGQKVEFLVSFYNNEISEKSEIFDDQFSVERPDGSNFTLKIRSTKLEDSAMYFCASSVTGGGNSPLHFGNGTRLTVT.

This clone appeared a few times. The read stops 3 residues short of the end of the CDR3; the missing end is completed from the germline J gene. The gene calls are TRBV19 and TRBJ1-5; D might be TRBD1 (5 bases). This CDR3 region has 12 residues. CDR1 is LNHDA, CDR2 SQIVND, per germline (reference sequence). The V end was cut by 6 bases, the J end by 4 bases, with 7 bases between. CDR3: CASRGGNQPQHF. The DNA read from the CDR3 is TGTGCCAGTAGGGGGGGAAATCAGCCC.

This clone was detected many times. CDR3 sequence reads: CASSDRAPTDTQYF. The DNA read from the CDR3 is TGCGCCAGCAGTGACAGGGCACCCACAGATACG. The rearrangement links TRBV5-1 to TRBJ2-3, with 7 bases lining up with TRBD1. The read finishes 3 residues shy of the CDR3 end, and the germline J gene is used to complete it. Looked up from germline, CDR1 is SGHRS and CDR2 is YFSETQ. V trimming: 5 bases; J trimming: 2 bases; junction bases outside the gene matches: 5. The CDR3 loop spans 14 amino acids. The variable domain in full, completed from reference TRBV5-1 and TRBJ2-3, reads KAGVTQTPRYLIKTRGQQVTLSCSPISGHRSVSWYQQTPGQGLQFLFEYFSETQRNKGNFPGRFSGRQFSNSRSEMNVSTLELGDSALYLCASSDRAPTDTQYFGPGTRLTVL.

This clone was found a few times. The observed sequence ends 3 residues before the CDR3 terminus, with the missing tail filled in from the germline J gene. The chain links TRBV11-3 to TRBJ2-1, with D possibly being TRBD1 (6 bases). Trimming pared 5 bases from V and 2 bases from J, leaving 10 bases between. Per the germline V gene, CDR1 is SGHNT and CDR2 is YENEEA. The length of the CDR3 is 14 residues. Incomplete CDR3 DNA: TGTGCCAGCAGCCGGACAGACACCTACAATGAG. This codes for CASSRTDTYNE. The entire CDR3 protein reads CASSRTDTYNEQFF. Complete variable domain (other parts from reference TRBV11-3 and TRBJ2-1): EAGVVQSPRYKIIEKKQPVAFWCNPISGHNTLYWYLQNLGQGPELLIRYENEEAVDDSQLPKDRFSAERLKGVDSTLKIQPAELGDSAVYLCASSRTDTYNEQFFGPGTRLTVL.

For this clone: The CDR3 end is not reached by the read, which stops 3 residues before it; the germline J gene fills it in. The rearrangement links TRBV30 to TRBJ2-3; TRBD1 agrees at 10 bases. Germline V gives CDR1 GTSNPN, CDR2 SVGIG (reference sequence). The CDR3 sequence is 15 residues long. V shed 2 bases, J shed 5 bases, and the junction held 7 bases outside the gene matches. The CDR3 spells CAWSRTGGIGDTQYF. CDR3 DNA, as far as it was read: TGTGCCTGGAGTCGGACAGGGGGTATAGGAGATACG. The full variable domain, its missing parts supplied by reference TRBV30 and TRBJ2-3, is SQTIHQWPATLVQPVGSPLSLECTVEGTSNPNLYWYRQAAGRGLQLLFYSVGIGQISSEVPQNLSASRPQDRQFILSSKKLLLSDSGFYLCAWSRTGGIGDTQYFGPGTRLTVL.

This clone was seen repeatedly, ten times or more. Read sequence stops 3 residues before the CDR3 end, and the germline J gene provides the missing end. This chain uses TRBV7-2 with TRBJ2-1, with D possibly TRBD1 on 5 matching bases. The ends were cut back, 1 base at V and 7 bases at J, with 8 bases in the middle. The CDR3 is 13 residues long. Germline-derived CDR1 and CDR2 are SGHTA and FQGNSA. Partial CDR3 DNA: TGTGCCAGCAGCTTAGTCCCAGGGAATGAG. It yields the protein CASSLVPGNE. The entire CDR3 is CASSLVPGNEQFF.